The present TCR beta chain was sequenced within a study of tumor-infiltrating lymphocytes in oesophageal squamous cell carcinoma. The CDR3 length is 13 residues. Germline-derived CDR1 and CDR2 are MDHEN and SYDVKM. V dropped 0 bases and J dropped 7 bases, with 7 bases sitting between them. TCRdb analysed the PCR reads with MiXCR anew, one entry per CDR3 protein. The sample yields about 14,000 distinct CDR3 sequences, approximately 45% seen once. The receptor's source is a male donor with esophageal squamous cell carcinoma. Sequenced input: blood. The chain links TRBV28 to TRBJ2-1; the D is unclear. CDR3 loop: CASSLWLANEQFF. The DNA of the CDR3 is TGTGCCAGCAGTTTATGGCTGGCGAATGAGCAGTTCTTC. The whole variable domain, filled in from reference TRBV28 and TRBJ2-1, reads DVKVTQSSRYLVKRTGEKVFLECVQDMDHENMFWYRQDPGLGLRLIYFSYDVKMKEKGDIPEGYSVSREKKERFSLILESASTNQTSMYLCASSLWLANEQFFGPGTRLTVL.